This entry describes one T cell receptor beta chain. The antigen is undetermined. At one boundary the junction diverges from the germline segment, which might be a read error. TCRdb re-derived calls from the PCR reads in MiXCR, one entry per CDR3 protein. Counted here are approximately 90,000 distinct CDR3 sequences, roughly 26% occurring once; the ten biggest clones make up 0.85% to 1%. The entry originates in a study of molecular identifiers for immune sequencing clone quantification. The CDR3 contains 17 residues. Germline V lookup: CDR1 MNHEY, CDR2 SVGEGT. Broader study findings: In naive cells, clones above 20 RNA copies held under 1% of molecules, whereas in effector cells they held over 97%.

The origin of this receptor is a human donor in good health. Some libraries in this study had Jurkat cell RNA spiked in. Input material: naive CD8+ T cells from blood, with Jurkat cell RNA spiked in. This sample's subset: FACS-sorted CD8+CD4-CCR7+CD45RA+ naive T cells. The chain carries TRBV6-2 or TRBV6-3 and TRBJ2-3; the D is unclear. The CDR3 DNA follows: TGTGCCCGCAGTTACCTAATGGGCCCGCGACACACAGATACGCAGTATTTT. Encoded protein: CARSYLMGPRHTDTQYF.